This record concerns one T cell receptor beta chain sequence. TCRdb re-derived calls from the RT-PCR reads in MiXCR, one entry per CDR3 protein. The sample consists of 30,000 to 40,000 distinct CDR3 sequences, 60% of them appearing once. The data are from a study of yellow fever vaccine responses in identical twins. Germline assignment: CDR1 SGHNT and CDR2 YENEEA. Trimming removed 3 bases from V and 3 bases from J, with 19 bases in between. This CDR3 contains 17 residues. The V call is TRBV11-3, the J call TRBJ2-3, with TRBD2 as a possible D gene (5 bases). The receptor was derived from a woman aged 18-29 years who received the yellow fever vaccine. The sample was T cells from blood (PBMCs), unsorted or a sorted subset (not recorded which), taken before or after yellow fever vaccination (not recorded which). CDR3 protein: CASSFLRRVSETDTQYF. CDR3 nucleotides: TGTGCCAGCAGCTTCCTCAGGCGGGTTAGCGAAACAGATACGCAGTATTTT. The whole variable domain, remainder taken from reference TRBV11-3 and TRBJ2-3, is EAGVVQSPRYKIIEKKQPVAFWCNPISGHNTLYWYLQNLGQGPELLIRYENEEAVDDSQLPKDRFSAERLKGVDSTLKIQPAELGDSAVYLCASSFLRRVSETDTQYFGPGTRLTVL.